These 29 T cell receptor beta chains were all obtained from the same sample, sequenced in a study of blood T cell repertoires in COVID-19. Produced via immunoSEQ multiplex PCR; TCRdb's table is partial and in-frame only. The table has about 400,000 clones, around nine tenths seen once. The sample consisted of peripheral blood. All receptors derive from a human donor in a cohort sampled during active COVID-19.

The rearrangement uses TRBV5-1 and TRBJ2-5, with 15 bases that match TRBD2. Germline CDR1 reads SGHRS; CDR2 reads YFSETQ. This CDR3 is 15 amino acids long. The V gene end was trimmed by 3 bases and the J gene end by 4 bases; junction bases not matched to a gene: 1. As DNA, the CDR3 is TGCGCCAGCAGCTCGGGACTAGCGGGAGGAGAGACCCAGTACTTC. Translating gives CASSSGLAGGETQYF.

The chain is built from TRBV28 and TRBJ1-1; no clear D gene. There are 13 residues in the CDR3. Trimming stripped 2 bases from V and 1 base from J, with 5 bases between. Germline assignment: CDR1 MDHEN and CDR2 SYDVKM. The CDR3 region is CASSLPSNTEAFF. The CDR3 nucleotides read TGTGCCAGCAGTTTACCATCGAACACTGAAGCTTTCTTT. Full variable domain (rest looked up from reference TRBV28 and TRBJ1-1): DVKVTQSSRYLVKRTGEKVFLECVQDMDHENMFWYRQDPGLGLRLIYFSYDVKMKEKGDIPEGYSVSREKKERFSLILESASTNQTSMYLCASSLPSNTEAFFGQGTRLTVV.

As to this clone: The sample contains more than one DNA sequence encoding this CDR3. The rearrangement joins TRBV5-1 to TRBJ1-1; TRBD1 is a possible D gene (5 bases). V dropped 1 base and J dropped 1 base, with 8 bases sitting between them. The CDR3 runs to 14 residues. The germline gives CDR1 SGHRS, CDR2 YFSETQ. The CDR3 loop is CASSLRQGNTEAFF. Written as DNA, the CDR3 is TGCGCCAGCAGCTTGAGGCAGGGGAACACTGAAGCTTTCTTT.

This sequence joins TRBV7-8 and TRBJ1-2; D is possibly TRBD1 (5 bases). CDR3 size: 16 residues. Trimming shortened V by 2 bases and J by 4 bases, and 17 bases separated the two germline ends. Germline CDR1 SGHVS, CDR2 FQNEAQ. The CDR3 reads CASSLMSGIQIYGYTF. Written as DNA, the CDR3 is TGTGCCAGCAGCTTAATGTCAGGGATACAGATCTATGGCTACACCTTC.

This clone was seen only once. The chain is built from TRBV5-1 and TRBJ2-2; D gene ambiguous. The CDR3 spans 14 residues. The germline gives CDR1 SGHRS, CDR2 YFSETQ. Trimming took off 1 base at V and 4 bases at J, with 8 bases between the two ends. This CDR3 reads CASSLSSSTGELFF. CDR3 bases: TGCGCCAGCAGCTTGTCTTCGAGCACCGGGGAGCTGTTTTTT.

The table lists this clone with a few counts. The chain recombines TRBV7-9 with TRBJ1-2, with 9 positions matching TRBD1. This CDR3 has 15 residues. Germline V gene data show CDR1 as SEHNR and CDR2 as FQNEAQ (reference sequence). J gave up 6 bases and V 5 bases, and 10 bases lay outside the gene matches. CDR3 protein: CASSTSLQGAHGYTF. Written as DNA, the CDR3 is TGTGCCAGCAGCACCTCATTACAGGGGGCACATGGCTACACCTTC.

The chain joins TRBV27 to TRBJ1-5; D remains unclear. The CDR3 runs 13 residues. Germline CDR1 is MNHEY and CDR2 is SMNVEV (reference sequence). V was trimmed by 6 bases and J by 0 bases, leaving 6 bases between them. The CDR3 region has the DNA TGTGCCAGCAGCCGTTATAGCAATCAGCCCCAGCATTTT. Translated: CASSRYSNQPQHF.

V gene TRBV4-2 combines with J gene TRBJ1-6, with D unresolved. The V gene lost 0 bases and the J gene lost 0 bases, with 9 bases spanning the gap. The germline CDR1 and CDR2 sequences are LGHNA and YNFKEQ. This CDR3 has 17 residues. The CDR3 region has the DNA TGTGCCAGCAGCCAAGATGACGCTAGCTCCTATAATTCACCCCTCCACTTT. Encoded protein: CASSQDDASSYNSPLHF.

V gene TRBV5-1 combines with J gene TRBJ2-3; D is unresolved. The CDR3 consists of 15 residues. Germline CDR1 reads SGHRS; CDR2 reads YFSETQ. V dropped 0 bases and J dropped 6 bases, with 14 bases sitting between them. The CDR3 protein is CASSLGGPPSDTQYF. The DNA for the CDR3 is TGCGCCAGCAGCTTGGGTGGCCCTCCATCCGATACGCAGTATTTT.

The J gene is TRBJ2-3, the V gene TRBV27; 8 positions agree with TRBD2. Per the germline V gene, CDR1 is MNHEY and CDR2 is SMNVEV (reference sequence). The CDR3 consists of 16 residues. Trimming removed 3 bases from V and 1 base from J; junction bases left unmatched: 6. CDR3 protein: CASSFGTRYGTDTQYF. DNA of the CDR3: TGTGCCAGCAGTTTCGGGACTAGATATGGCACAGATACGCAGTATTTT.

The chain employs TRBV6-1 and TRBJ1-1; possibly TRBD1 for D (5 bases). The CDR3 loop spans 15 amino acids. The V and J ends lost 2 bases and 1 base respectively, with 11 bases between them. Germline V lookup: CDR1 MNHNS, CDR2 SASEGT. CDR3 in DNA: TGTGCCAGCAGTGAATTAGGACATCAGAACACTGAAGCTTTCTTT. Translation gives CASSELGHQNTEAFF.

The rearrangement links TRBV10-3 to TRBJ2-3, with 7 bases fitting TRBD1. Germline trimming cut 3 bases from V and 1 base from J; bases unmatched to any gene: 4. The CDR3 loop spans 15 amino acids. Germline CDR1 reads ENHRY; CDR2 reads SYGVKD. Here the CDR3 DNA reads TGTGCCATCAGTGACAGGGGGTCAGGCACAGATACGCAGTATTTT. This encodes CAISDRGSGTDTQYF.

This clone was recorded only once. The V and J genes are TRBV6-5 and TRBJ2-7; the match to TRBD1 covers 7 bases. Trimming took 7 bases from V and 3 from J; bases not matched to a gene: 12. Germline V CDR1 and CDR2: MNHEY, SVGAGI. This CDR3 is 15 amino acids long. The CDR3 region has the DNA TGTGCCAGCATCCGGGACAGAAATCCTTACTACGAGCAGTACTTC. It encodes CASIRDRNPYYEQYF.

The V gene is TRBV19, the J gene TRBJ2-1; TRBD2 aligns across 7 bases. The CDR3 totals 19 residues. Germline CDR1 and CDR2: LNHDA and SQIVND (reference sequence). Trimming removed 2 bases from V and 3 bases from J; junction bases left unmatched: 16. The CDR3 bases are TGTGCCAGTAGTATATCGGGTAGCGGGTTCATTTCGCGCTACAATGAGCAGTTCTTC. Residues: CASSISGSGFISRYNEQFF.

As DNA, the CDR3 is TGCAGTTCAGGGCCCCCAGAGACCCAGTACTTC. This sequence encodes CSSGPPETQYF. The chain has TRBV20-1 and TRBJ2-5; TRBD1 might be the D (5 bases). The CDR3 has 11 amino acids. Trimming stripped 8 bases from V and 4 bases from J, with 11 bases between. Germline loops: CDR1 DFQATT, CDR2 SNEGSKA (reference sequence).

This chain joins TRBV25-1 and TRBJ2-2; the D gene is possibly TRBD1 (5 bases). Germline values: CDR1 MGHDK, CDR2 SYGVNS. Trimming shortened V by 6 bases and J by 3 bases, and 5 bases separated the two germline ends. This CDR3 is 12 amino acids long. The CDR3 DNA follows: TGTGCCAGCAGAGGGGACACCGGGGAGCTGTTTTTT. Translated: CASRGDTGELFF. The whole variable domain, filled in from reference TRBV25-1 and TRBJ2-2, reads EADIYQTPRYLVIGTGKKITLECSQTMGHDKMYWYQQDPGMELHLIHYSYGVNSTEKGDLSSESTVSRIRTEHFPLTLESARPSHTSQYLCASRGDTGELFFGEGSRLTVL.

This clone was seen a handful of times. V usage is TRBV13 and J usage is TRBJ1-1; 7 bases align to TRBD1. After removal of 2 bases from V and 3 bases from J, the junction contained 12 bases not matched to a gene. Per germline, CDR1 PRHDT and CDR2 FYEKMQ (reference sequence). The CDR3 extends over 17 amino acids. In DNA form, the CDR3 reads TGTGCCAGCAGCTTAAGGGGGGATTTAACAGGGGACACTGAAGCTTTCTTT. Translation: CASSLRGDLTGDTEAFF.

V and J are TRBV6-9 and TRBJ2-3, with D possibly matching TRBD2 (5 bases). Germline CDR1 is MNHGY and CDR2 is SVAAGI. The CDR3 has 15 amino acids. Trimming stripped 4 bases from V and 10 bases from J, with 21 bases between. The CDR3 DNA is TGTGCCAGCAGTTCCTTCCGGGATACCGCGCTAGCGCAGTATTTT. Amino acid sequence: CASSSFRDTALAQYF.

This rearrangement joins TRBV6-6 to TRBJ1-1; 9 bases fit TRBD1. Trimming removed 0 bases from V and 11 bases from J; junction bases left unmatched: 7. Germline CDR1 reads MNHNY; CDR2 reads SVGAGI (reference sequence). The CDR3 has 14 amino acids. CDR3 nucleotides: TGTGCCAGCAGTTACTCGGGGACAGGGAGTCCCGCTTTCTTT. It yields the protein CASSYSGTGSPAFF.

The chain joins TRBV6-1 to TRBJ1-1, with 9 positions matching TRBD1. The CDR3 length is 16 residues. Per germline, CDR1 MNHNS and CDR2 SASEGT. Trimming cost V 3 bases and J 3 bases; bases outside gene matches: 8. CDR3 in amino acids: CASSDRDRAVYTEAFF. In nucleotides, the CDR3 is TGTGCCAGCAGTGACCGGGACAGGGCGGTGTACACTGAAGCTTTCTTT.

This sequence joins TRBV30 and TRBJ1-4, with 7 bases identical to TRBD1. The germline CDR1 and CDR2 sequences are GTSNPN and SVGIG (reference sequence). The CDR3 runs 14 residues. V lost 2 bases and J lost 7; bases outside the gene matches: 7. The CDR3 loop is CAWSPGQPSEKLFF. Written as DNA, the CDR3 is TGTGCCTGGAGTCCGGGACAGCCCTCTGAAAAACTGTTTTTT. The full variable domain, in which reference TRBV30 and TRBJ1-4 provide the parts outside the CDR3, is SQTIHQWPATLVQPVGSPLSLECTVEGTSNPNLYWYRQAAGRGLQLLFYSVGIGQISSEVPQNLSASRPQDRQFILSSKKLLLSDSGFYLCAWSPGQPSEKLFFGSGTQLSVL.

The chain couples TRBV9 to TRBJ2-2; 11 bases map to TRBD2. The CDR3 contains 15 residues. Germline V lookup: CDR1 SGDLS, CDR2 YYNGEE. With 3 bases clipped from V and 5 bases from J, the junction kept 3 bases outside the gene matches. CDR3 sequence: CASSGGLAVTGELFF. The CDR3 coding sequence is TGTGCCAGCAGCGGGGGACTAGCGGTTACCGGGGAGCTGTTTTTT.

This clone was detected only once. This chain joins TRBV5-8 and TRBJ1-2, with D perhaps TRBD1 (6 bases). CDR1 and CDR2 (germline): SGHTS, YDEGEE. The CDR3 totals 14 residues. The V end was cut by 0 bases, the J end by 6 bases, with 12 bases between. CDR3 protein: CASSLGQGLNGYTF. CDR3 in DNA: TGTGCCAGCAGCTTGGGGCAGGGGCTGAATGGCTACACCTTC.

The chain combines TRBV12-3 or TRBV12-4 with TRBJ2-5, with D perhaps matching TRBD2 (5 bases). This CDR3 region has 13 residues. With 9 bases removed from V and 0 bases from J, the gap between germline ends came to 11 bases. CDR3 sequence reads: CASLPGDQETQYF. The CDR3 DNA reads TGTGCCAGTCTACCCGGGGACCAAGAGACCCAGTACTTC.

The count of this clone is one. The V call is TRBV6-5, the J call TRBJ2-7, with D uncertain. CDR1 and CDR2 (germline): MNHEY, SVGAGI. V was cut by 6 bases and J by 0 bases, with 15 bases left in between. This CDR3 is 15 amino acids long. The CDR3: CASSLTTEISYEQYF. Written as DNA, the CDR3 is TGTGCCAGCAGCCTCACAACGGAGATCTCCTACGAGCAGTACTTC.

This clone was found once. The CDR3 sequence is CASSDPGQGLIQYF. CDR3 sequence (DNA): TGTGCCAGCAGCGACCCCGGACAGGGCTTGATTCAGTACTTC. The chain carries TRBV6-5 and TRBJ2-4; TRBD1 matches at 8 bases. Germline V CDR1 and CDR2: MNHEY, SVGAGI. The CDR3 length is 14 residues. Germline trimming cut 6 bases from V and 10 bases from J; bases unmatched to any gene: 11.

This sequence joins TRBV9 and TRBJ2-2; 8 bases map to TRBD1. Germline assignment: CDR1 SGDLS and CDR2 YYNGEE. Trimming cost V 4 bases and J 3 bases; bases outside gene matches: 8. CDR3 length equals 16 residues. CDR3 DNA sequence: TGTGCCAGCAGCCCCCGGGGACAGGCCTACACCGGGGAGCTGTTTTTT. It specifies CASSPRGQAYTGELFF.

The V call is TRBV27, the J call TRBJ1-5; D is unclear. This CDR3 spans 13 amino acids. The germline V gene encodes CDR1 MNHEY and CDR2 SMNVEV (reference sequence). The V end lost 4 bases, the J end lost 6 bases, and 10 bases lay between the germline ends. DNA of the CDR3: TGTGCCAGCAGTTCGCTCCCGGGTCAGCCCCAGCATTTT. Its protein is CASSSLPGQPQHF.

This clone appeared a single time. The chain recombines TRBV29-1 with TRBJ2-2; 9 bases are shared with TRBD1. The V gene end was trimmed by 3 bases and the J gene end by 6 bases; junction bases not matched to a gene: 11. The CDR3 runs 16 residues. Germline V gene data show CDR1 as SQVTM and CDR2 as ANQGSEA. The CDR3 is CSVEGTGFLSPGELFF. Here the CDR3 DNA reads TGCAGCGTTGAGGGGACAGGGTTTTTGAGTCCCGGGGAGCTGTTTTTT.